Listed below are T cell receptor beta chains from one sample, sequenced in a study of human T cells and chemical hapten exposure. TCRdb passed the RACE reads through MiXCR, listing each CDR3 protein once. The sample yields 120,000 or so distinct CDR3 sequences, about 13% seen once. This sample comprised whole blood, obtained in connection with sensitization to the hapten diphenylcyclopropenone (DPC). Receptors were obtained from a woman aged 18-29 years with alopecia areata. Some clones in this sample may be carry-over from other donors' samples. The CDR3 runs from the conserved cysteine through the conserved F or W. The D gene is left open where the match is weak. Size tells how often a clone was seen (once, few, many) or the class of an expanded clone, and some rows leave it out.

V gene: TRBV12-3/TRBV12-4; D gene: NA; clone size: NA; J gene: TRBJ1-5; CDR3 protein: CASSLQGTGSNQPQHF; CDR3 DNA: TGTGCCAGCAGTTTACAGGGGACTGGTAGCAATCAGCCCCAGCATTTT
V gene: TRBV7-9; D gene: NA; clone size: few; J gene: TRBJ1-5; CDR3 protein: CASSRGRQPQHF; CDR3 DNA: TGTGCCAGCAGCCGGGGGAGGCAGCCCCAGCATTTT
V gene: TRBV27; D gene: NA; clone size: NA; J gene: TRBJ2-1; CDR3 protein: CASSFSGTGFEQFF; CDR3 DNA: TGTGCCAGCAGTTTTAGCGGGACAGGGTTTGAGCAGTTCTTC
V gene: TRBV7-9; D gene: NA; clone size: NA; J gene: TRBJ1-4; CDR3 protein: CASSVTLFNEKLFF; CDR3 DNA: TGTGCCAGCAGCGTGACCCTATTTAATGAAAAACTGTTTTTT
V gene: TRBV24-1; D gene: TRBD1; clone size: few; J gene: TRBJ2-3; CDR3 protein: CATSDPGGFEGTDTQYF; CDR3 DNA: TGTGCCACCAGTGATCCAGGGGGATTTGAGGGCACAGATACGCAGTATTTT
V gene: TRBV7-2; D gene: NA; clone size: NA; J gene: TRBJ2-5; CDR3 protein: CASSVNQETQYF; CDR3 DNA: TGTGCCAGCAGCGTCAACCAAGAGACCCAGTACTTC
V gene: TRBV4-1; D gene: NA; clone size: NA; J gene: TRBJ1-1; CDR3 protein: CASSQGGNRDTEAFF; CDR3 DNA: TGCGCCAGCAGCCAGGGAGGGAACCGGGACACTGAAGCTTTCTTT
V gene: TRBV4-2; D gene: TRBD1; clone size: many; J gene: TRBJ2-5; CDR3 protein: CASSQEGQTQETQYF; CDR3 DNA: TGTGCCAGCAGCCAAGAGGGACAGACCCAAGAGACCCAGTACTTC
V gene: TRBV6-2/TRBV6-3; D gene: TRBD1; clone size: many; J gene: TRBJ1-2; CDR3 protein: CASSYSWRDSSNYGYTF; CDR3 DNA: TGTGCCAGCAGTTACTCTTGGCGGGACAGCTCTAACTATGGCTACACCTTC
V gene: TRBV5-4; D gene: NA; clone size: NA; J gene: TRBJ1-1; CDR3 protein: CAIGQLNTEAFF; CDR3 DNA: TGTGCCATTGGACAGCTGAACACTGAAGCTTTCTTT
V gene: TRBV20-1; D gene: TRBD2; clone size: NA; J gene: TRBJ2-3; CDR3 protein: CSAQLAGGADTQYF; CDR3 DNA: TGCAGTGCTCAACTAGCGGGGGGAGCAGATACGCAGTATTTT
V gene: TRBV6-2/TRBV6-3; D gene: NA; clone size: few; J gene: TRBJ2-3; CDR3 protein: CASREQGVQGDTQYF; CDR3 DNA: TGTGCCAGTCGGGAGCAAGGGGTGCAAGGAGATACGCAGTATTTT
V gene: TRBV27; D gene: NA; clone size: NA; J gene: TRBJ2-1; CDR3 protein: CASRDGAYNEQFF; CDR3 DNA: TGTGCCAGCCGGGACGGAGCCTACAATGAGCAGTTCTTC
V gene: TRBV6-2/TRBV6-3; D gene: TRBD1; clone size: few; J gene: TRBJ2-3; CDR3 protein: CASSGDSRTDTQYF; CDR3 DNA: TGTGCCAGCAGTGGGGACAGCCGCACAGATACGCAGTATTTT
V gene: TRBV3-1; D gene: TRBD2; clone size: NA; J gene: TRBJ2-5; CDR3 protein: CASSQVQAGGQETQYF; CDR3 DNA: TGTGCCAGCAGCCAAGTTCAAGCGGGGGGCCAAGAGACCCAGTACTTC
V gene: TRBV12-3/TRBV12-4; D gene: NA; clone size: many; J gene: TRBJ2-3; CDR3 protein: CASSPTQRDTQYF; CDR3 DNA: TGTGCCAGCAGTCCAACACAGAGGGATACGCAGTATTTT
V gene: TRBV2; D gene: TRBD2; clone size: few; J gene: TRBJ2-3; CDR3 protein: CASSGLAGGRDTQYF; CDR3 DNA: TGTGCCAGCAGTGGACTAGCGGGGGGCAGGGATACGCAGTATTTT
V gene: TRBV29-1; D gene: TRBD1; clone size: few; J gene: TRBJ2-1; CDR3 protein: CSVVDRGNNEQFF; CDR3 DNA: TGCAGCGTTGTGGACAGGGGAAACAATGAGCAGTTCTTC
V gene: TRBV7-9; D gene: TRBD1; clone size: NA; J gene: TRBJ2-3; CDR3 protein: CASSSGQGLADTQYF; CDR3 DNA: TGTGCCAGCAGCTCAGGACAGGGTTTGGCAGATACGCAGTATTTT
V gene: TRBV29-1; D gene: NA; clone size: many; J gene: TRBJ1-1; CDR3 protein: CSVTKNTEAFF; CDR3 DNA: TGCAGCGTGACAAAGAACACTGAAGCTTTCTTT
V gene: TRBV18; D gene: NA; clone size: many; J gene: TRBJ1-5; CDR3 protein: CASSPQVGGRVANQPQHF; CDR3 DNA: TGTGCCAGCTCACCTCAGGTTGGGGGACGTGTGGCAAATCAGCCCCAGCATTTT
V gene: TRBV12-3/TRBV12-4; D gene: TRBD1; clone size: NA; J gene: TRBJ2-7; CDR3 protein: CATRSRDRSTEGAF; CDR3 DNA: TGTGCCACCAGGTCACGGGACAGATCAACCGAAGGTGCCTTC
V gene: TRBV7-6; D gene: NA; clone size: few; J gene: TRBJ1-4; CDR3 protein: CASSLVSSGEKLFF; CDR3 DNA: TGTGCCAGCAGCTTAGTCAGTTCCGGTGAAAAACTGTTTTTT
V gene: TRBV3-1; D gene: TRBD1; clone size: many; J gene: TRBJ1-2; CDR3 protein: CASSQPGTGGHGYTF; CDR3 DNA: TGTGCCAGCAGCCAACCCGGGACAGGGGGCCATGGCTACACCTTC
V gene: TRBV12-3/TRBV12-4; D gene: TRBD1; clone size: few; J gene: TRBJ2-7; CDR3 protein: CASSSSPTGAIAYEQYF; CDR3 DNA: TGTGCCAGCAGTTCCTCCCCGACAGGGGCTATCGCCTACGAGCAGTACTTC
V gene: TRBV6-1; D gene: NA; clone size: few; J gene: TRBJ1-2; CDR3 protein: CASSESPGLGYTF; CDR3 DNA: TGTGCCAGCAGTGAATCTCCAGGTCTTGGCTACACCTTC
V gene: TRBV6-4; D gene: TRBD1; clone size: NA; J gene: TRBJ2-3; CDR3 protein: CASSEVRTGGTDTLYF; CDR3 DNA: TGTGCCAGCAGTGAGGTTCGGACAGGTGGCACAGATACGCTGTATTTT
V gene: TRBV2; D gene: NA; clone size: once; J gene: TRBJ2-1; CDR3 protein: CASSGGGAISYNEQFF; CDR3 DNA: TGTGCCAGCAGTGGTGGCGGGGCCATCTCCTACAATGAGCAGTTCTTC
V gene: TRBV29-1; D gene: NA; clone size: many; J gene: TRBJ2-7; CDR3 protein: CSVIQLGTYEQYF; CDR3 DNA: TGCAGCGTCATACAGTTAGGGACCTACGAGCAGTACTTC
V gene: TRBV7-6; D gene: TRBD1; clone size: NA; J gene: TRBJ1-5; CDR3 protein: CASSLTGGSNQPQHF; CDR3 DNA: TGTGCCAGCAGCCTGACAGGGGGTAGCAATCAGCCCCAGCATTTT
V gene: TRBV27; D gene: TRBD1; clone size: many; J gene: TRBJ2-2; CDR3 protein: CASSTGTGYGTGELFF; CDR3 DNA: TGTGCCAGCAGTACCGGGACAGGGTACGGCACCGGGGAGCTGTTTTTT
V gene: TRBV18; D gene: NA; clone size: few; J gene: TRBJ2-5; CDR3 protein: CASSPYETQYF; CDR3 DNA: TGTGCCAGCTCACCATATGAGACCCAGTACTTC
V gene: TRBV2; D gene: TRBD1; clone size: few; J gene: TRBJ2-3; CDR3 protein: CASFWDRSTDTQYF; CDR3 DNA: TGTGCCAGCTTCTGGGACAGGAGCACAGATACGCAGTATTTT
V gene: TRBV10-3; D gene: TRBD1; clone size: NA; J gene: TRBJ1-4; CDR3 protein: CAISRTGHATNEKLFF; CDR3 DNA: TGTGCCATCAGCAGGACAGGGCATGCAACTAATGAAAAACTGTTTTTT
V gene: TRBV20-1; D gene: NA; clone size: NA; J gene: TRBJ1-1; CDR3 protein: CSASWGGEGTEAFF; CDR3 DNA: TGCAGTGCTAGCTGGGGGGGCGAGGGCACTGAAGCTTTCTTT
V gene: TRBV10-2; D gene: NA; clone size: many; J gene: TRBJ1-2; CDR3 protein: CASSAGYGQGYTF; CDR3 DNA: TGCGCCAGCAGTGCGGGGTACGGCCAAGGCTACACCTTC
V gene: TRBV7-9; D gene: TRBD1; clone size: few; J gene: TRBJ2-5; CDR3 protein: CASRAGTGGDVGETQYF; CDR3 DNA: TGTGCCAGCAGGGCGGGGACAGGGGGCGATGTTGGAGAGACCCAGTACTTC
V gene: TRBV20-1; D gene: NA; clone size: few; J gene: TRBJ2-7; CDR3 protein: CSARDARGASSYEQYF; CDR3 DNA: TGCAGTGCTAGAGATGCTAGGGGAGCGAGCTCCTACGAGCAGTACTTC
V gene: TRBV6-2/TRBV6-3; D gene: NA; clone size: many; J gene: TRBJ2-2; CDR3 protein: CASSYQGNTGELFF; CDR3 DNA: TGTGCCAGCAGTTACCAGGGGAACACCGGGGAGCTGTTTTTT
V gene: TRBV7-6; D gene: TRBD2; clone size: few; J gene: TRBJ2-3; CDR3 protein: CASSLPLAGGFTDTQYF; CDR3 DNA: TGTGCCAGCAGCCTACCTCTAGCGGGGGGCTTCACAGATACGCAGTATTTT
V gene: TRBV5-6; D gene: TRBD1; clone size: NA; J gene: TRBJ2-2; CDR3 protein: CASSPGTGTNTGELFF; CDR3 DNA: TGTGCCAGCAGCCCTGGGACAGGGACTAACACCGGGGAGCTGTTTTTT
V gene: TRBV12-3/TRBV12-4; D gene: NA; clone size: few; J gene: TRBJ1-1; CDR3 protein: CASSLRPGSEAFF; CDR3 DNA: TGTGCCAGCAGTTTAAGGCCAGGGTCTGAAGCTTTCTTT
V gene: TRBV20-1; D gene: NA; clone size: NA; J gene: TRBJ1-6; CDR3 protein: CSARTSLVENSPLHF; CDR3 DNA: TGCAGTGCTAGAACCTCTCTTGTGGAGAATTCACCCCTCCACTTT
V gene: TRBV4-1; D gene: NA; clone size: NA; J gene: TRBJ2-7; CDR3 protein: CASSQANRAYEQYF; CDR3 DNA: TGCGCCAGCAGCCAAGCAAACAGGGCCTACGAGCAGTACTTC
V gene: TRBV7-6; D gene: NA; clone size: few; J gene: TRBJ2-3; CDR3 protein: CASSLGGGSPTDTQYF; CDR3 DNA: TGTGCCAGCAGCTTAGGTGGGGGGTCCCCGACAGATACGCAGTATTTT
V gene: TRBV7-9; D gene: TRBD1; clone size: NA; J gene: TRBJ1-2; CDR3 protein: CASSFSTGSGHGGYTF; CDR3 DNA: TGTGCCAGCAGCTTTTCGACAGGGTCGGGTCACGGCGGCTACACCTTC
V gene: TRBV9; D gene: NA; clone size: few; J gene: TRBJ2-7; CDR3 protein: CASSVDGGGEQYF; CDR3 DNA: TGTGCCAGCAGCGTAGATGGAGGGGGCGAGCAGTACTTC
V gene: TRBV3-1; D gene: NA; clone size: NA; J gene: TRBJ2-7; CDR3 protein: CASSQLTNSYEQYF; CDR3 DNA: TGTGCCAGCAGCCAACTGACAAACTCCTACGAGCAGTACTTC
V gene: TRBV5-5; D gene: NA; clone size: NA; J gene: TRBJ1-4; CDR3 protein: CASSSPRSNEKLFF; CDR3 DNA: TGTGCCAGCAGCTCCCCACGGAGTAATGAAAAACTGTTTTTT
V gene: TRBV7-3; D gene: TRBD2; clone size: many; J gene: TRBJ2-2; CDR3 protein: CASSPRGLAGGANTGELFF; CDR3 DNA: TGTGCCAGCAGCCCCCGGGGGCTAGCGGGGGGCGCGAACACCGGGGAGCTGTTTTTT
V gene: TRBV5-1; D gene: TRBD1; clone size: NA; J gene: TRBJ2-1; CDR3 protein: CASSLVAGGFEQFF; CDR3 DNA: TGCGCCAGCAGCTTGGTGGCAGGGGGCTTTGAGCAGTTCTTC
V gene: TRBV18; D gene: NA; clone size: many; J gene: TRBJ1-3; CDR3 protein: CASSPGVSGNTIYF; CDR3 DNA: TGTGCCAGCTCACCGGGGGTGTCGGGAAACACCATATATTTT
V gene: TRBV23-1; D gene: NA; clone size: few; J gene: TRBJ1-2; CDR3 protein: CASSQSTGAAGYTF; CDR3 DNA: TGCGCCAGCAGTCAATCTACGGGGGCGGCTGGCTACACCTTC